This TCR beta chain appears in the sequencing data of a study of CD8+CD57+ T cells in acquired aplastic anemia. Study observations and caveats: Found in both controls and patients were 25 to 35 CD8+ CDR3 sequences. Patients and controls had CD8+ Simpson's diversity values that were not significantly distinct.

Profiles of TCR beta VDJ and CDR3 were generated from a genomic DNA template. A single record per CDR3 protein comes from TCRdb applying MiXCR to the reads. Of 180,000 or so distinct CDR3 sequences listed, less than 50% are singletons. The sequenced patients had an expansion of CD8+CD57+ cells seen by flow cytometry. Acquired aplastic anemia of severe grade affected all patients. Patients were therapy-naive when their blood was sampled. This clonotype was seen many times. Its antigen is unidentified. The clonotype originates from a human donor with aplastic anemia. Source material: sorted CD4+, CD8+, or CD8+CD57+ T cells (not recorded which) from PBMCs.

In nucleotides, the CDR3 is TGTGCCAGTAGGAAAACAGGGGTGTTAAATCAGCCCCAGCATTTT. Translated, it gives CASRKTGVLNQPQHF. The rearrangement joins TRBV19 to TRBJ1-5, with 7 bases matching TRBD1. The CDR3 covers 15 residues. V gave up 6 bases and J gave up 4 bases; unmatched junction bases: 9. From germline, CDR1 is LNHDA and CDR2 SQIVND (reference sequence).